This TCR beta chain was captured in a study of blood T cell repertoires in COVID-19. Turning to the study itself: In each case, the material was cDNA or gDNA derived from T cells, B-cell-depleted T cells, or PBMCs.

CDR1 is SQVTM and CDR2 is ANQGSEA in the germline V gene. The CDR3 has 10 residues. V was shortened by 3 bases and J by 11 bases, with 10 bases between the two germline ends. Method: immunoSEQ multiplex PCR; TCRdb's copy keeps in-frame clones and lacks some. The sample yields 250,000 to 400,000 clones, roughly 84% seen once. Input material: peripheral blood. This TCR was sampled from a man between 50 and 59 years old with active or convalescent COVID-19. The genes are TRBV29-1 and TRBJ1-1; no firm D call. The chain's CDR3 is CSVDSPRAFF. The CDR3 DNA follows: TGCAGCGTTGATTCGCCCCGGGCTTTCTTT.